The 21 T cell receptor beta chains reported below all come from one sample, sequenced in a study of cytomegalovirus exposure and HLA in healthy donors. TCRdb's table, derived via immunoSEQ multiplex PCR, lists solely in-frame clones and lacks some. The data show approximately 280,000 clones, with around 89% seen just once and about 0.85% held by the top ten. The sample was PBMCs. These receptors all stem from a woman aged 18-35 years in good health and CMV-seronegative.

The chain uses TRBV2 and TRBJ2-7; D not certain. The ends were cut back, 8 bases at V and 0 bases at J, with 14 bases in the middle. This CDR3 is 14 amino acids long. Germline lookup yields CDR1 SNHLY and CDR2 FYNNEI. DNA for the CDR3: TGTGCCAGCTCCCGCGAGAACAGCTCCTACGAGCAGTACTTC. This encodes CASSRENSSYEQYF.

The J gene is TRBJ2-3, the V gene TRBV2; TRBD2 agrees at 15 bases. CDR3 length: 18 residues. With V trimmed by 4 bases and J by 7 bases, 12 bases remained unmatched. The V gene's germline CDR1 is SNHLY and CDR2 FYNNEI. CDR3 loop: CASSGGTSGGLSLYTQYF. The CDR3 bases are TGTGCCAGCAGTGGGGGGACTAGCGGGGGGCTTTCTTTATATACGCAGTATTTT.

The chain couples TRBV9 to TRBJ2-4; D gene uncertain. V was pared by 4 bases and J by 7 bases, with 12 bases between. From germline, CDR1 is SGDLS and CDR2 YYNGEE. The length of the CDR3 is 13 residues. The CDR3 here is CASSPEPGNIQYF. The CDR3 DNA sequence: TGTGCCAGCAGCCCCGAGCCCGGGAACATTCAGTACTTC.

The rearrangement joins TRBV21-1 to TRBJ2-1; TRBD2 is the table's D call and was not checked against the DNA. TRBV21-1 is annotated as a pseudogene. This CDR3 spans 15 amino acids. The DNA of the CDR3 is TGTGCCAGCATCGTGTCCCACGGGGGATACAATGAGCAGTTCTTC. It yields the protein CASIVSHGGYNEQFF.

CDR3: CASSIQQGGVNEQFF. As DNA, the CDR3 is TGTGCCAGTAGTATACAACAGGGAGGGGTCAATGAGCAGTTCTTC. V gene TRBV19 combines with J gene TRBJ2-1, with a tentative D call TRBD2 (7 bases). Germline V gene sequence: CDR1 LNHDA, CDR2 SQIVND (reference sequence). V lost 2 bases and J 6 bases, leaving 14 bases between the germline ends. The CDR3 length is 15 residues.

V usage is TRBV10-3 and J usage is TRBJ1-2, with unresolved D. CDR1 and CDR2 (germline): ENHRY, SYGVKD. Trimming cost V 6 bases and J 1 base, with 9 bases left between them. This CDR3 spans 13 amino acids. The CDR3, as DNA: TGTGCCATCAGGATCGGGGATAACTATGGCTACACCTTC. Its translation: CAIRIGDNYGYTF.

CDR3 in DNA: TGCGCCAGCAGCCCACCCCTAGCGGGATTGGATACGCAGTATTTT. This gives the protein CASSPPLAGLDTQYF. The genes are TRBV4-1 and TRBJ2-3, with 9 nucleotides matching TRBD2. CDR3 length equals 15 residues. V dropped 4 bases and J dropped 6; count of bases not matched to a gene: 8. Germline CDR1 reads MGHRA; CDR2 reads YSYEKL.

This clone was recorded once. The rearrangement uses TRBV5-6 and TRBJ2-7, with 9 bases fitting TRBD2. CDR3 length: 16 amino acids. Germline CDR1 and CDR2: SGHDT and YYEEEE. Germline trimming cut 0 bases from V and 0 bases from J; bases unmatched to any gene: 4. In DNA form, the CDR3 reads TGTGCCAGCAGCTTGGAGGCGGGAGGGTTCTCCTACGAGCAGTACTTC. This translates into CASSLEAGGFSYEQYF.

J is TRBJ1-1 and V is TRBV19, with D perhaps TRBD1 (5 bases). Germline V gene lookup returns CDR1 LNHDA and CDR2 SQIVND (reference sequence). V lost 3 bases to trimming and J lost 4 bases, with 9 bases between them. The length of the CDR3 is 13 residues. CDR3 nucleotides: TGTGCCAGTAGTATTGGGGCAGGCACTGAAGCTTTCTTT. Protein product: CASSIGAGTEAFF.

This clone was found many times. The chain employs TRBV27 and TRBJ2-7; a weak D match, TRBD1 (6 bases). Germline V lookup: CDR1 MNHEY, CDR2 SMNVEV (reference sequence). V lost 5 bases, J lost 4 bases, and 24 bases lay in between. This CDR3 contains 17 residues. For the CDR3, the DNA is TGTGCCAGCAGTCGGGCCCACCTCAGGGGAATTCAATACGAGCAGTACTTC. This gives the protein CASSRAHLRGIQYEQYF.

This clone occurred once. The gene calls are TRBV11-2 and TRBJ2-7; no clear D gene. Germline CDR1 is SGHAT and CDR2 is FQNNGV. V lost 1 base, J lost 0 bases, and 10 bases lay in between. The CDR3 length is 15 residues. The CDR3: CASSLGRQASYEQYF. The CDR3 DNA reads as TGTGCCAGCAGCTTAGGACGGCAGGCCTCCTACGAGCAGTACTTC.

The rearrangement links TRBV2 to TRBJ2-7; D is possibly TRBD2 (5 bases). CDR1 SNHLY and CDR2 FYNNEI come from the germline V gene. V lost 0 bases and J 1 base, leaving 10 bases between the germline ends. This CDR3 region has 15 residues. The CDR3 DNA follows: TGTGCCAGCAGTGAAGCCCCCGGGATGTCCTACGAGCAGTACTTC. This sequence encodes CASSEAPGMSYEQYF.

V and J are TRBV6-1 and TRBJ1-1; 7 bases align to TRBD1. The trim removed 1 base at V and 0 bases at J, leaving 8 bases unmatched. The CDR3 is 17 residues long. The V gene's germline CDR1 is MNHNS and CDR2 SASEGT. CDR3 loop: CASSEEAGGKMNTEAFF. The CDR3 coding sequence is TGTGCCAGCAGTGAAGAGGCAGGGGGTAAAATGAACACTGAAGCTTTCTTT.

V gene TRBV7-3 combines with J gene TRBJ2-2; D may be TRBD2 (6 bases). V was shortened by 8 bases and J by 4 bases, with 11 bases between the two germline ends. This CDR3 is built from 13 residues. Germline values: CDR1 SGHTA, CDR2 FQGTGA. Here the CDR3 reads CASLEEGTGELFF. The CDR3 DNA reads TGTGCCAGCTTGGAGGAGGGCACCGGGGAGCTGTTTTTT.

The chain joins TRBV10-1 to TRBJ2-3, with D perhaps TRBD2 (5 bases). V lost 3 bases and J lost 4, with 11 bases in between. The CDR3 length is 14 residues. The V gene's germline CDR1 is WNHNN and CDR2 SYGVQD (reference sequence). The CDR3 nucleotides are TGCGCCAGCAGTGAAGGTTGGCGGGCAGATACGCAGTATTTT. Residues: CASSEGWRADTQYF.

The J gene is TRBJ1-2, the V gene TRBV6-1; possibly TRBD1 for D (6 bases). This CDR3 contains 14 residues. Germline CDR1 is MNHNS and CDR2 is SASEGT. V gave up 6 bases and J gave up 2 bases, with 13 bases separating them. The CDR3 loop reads CASSWAGENYGYTF. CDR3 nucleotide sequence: TGTGCCAGCAGCTGGGCAGGGGAGAACTATGGCTACACCTTC.

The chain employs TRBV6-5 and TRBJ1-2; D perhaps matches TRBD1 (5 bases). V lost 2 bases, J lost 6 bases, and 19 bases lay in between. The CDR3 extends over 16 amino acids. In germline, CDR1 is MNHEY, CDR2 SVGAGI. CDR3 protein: CASSYTAGEVTNGYTF. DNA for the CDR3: TGTGCCAGCAGTTACACAGCGGGGGAGGTAACTAATGGCTACACCTTC.

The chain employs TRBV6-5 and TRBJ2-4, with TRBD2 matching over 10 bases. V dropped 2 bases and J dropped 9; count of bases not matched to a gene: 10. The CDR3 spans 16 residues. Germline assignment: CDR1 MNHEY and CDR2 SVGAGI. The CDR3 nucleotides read TGTGCCAGCAGTTACGCGGCTAGCGGGAGTCGAGGCATTCAGTACTTC. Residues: CASSYAASGSRGIQYF.

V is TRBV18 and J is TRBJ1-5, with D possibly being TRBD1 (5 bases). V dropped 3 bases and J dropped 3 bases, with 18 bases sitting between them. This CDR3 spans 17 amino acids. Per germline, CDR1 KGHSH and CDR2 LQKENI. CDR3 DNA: TGTGCCAGCTCACCTGACCGGGGACTGACCCACAATCAGCCCCAGCATTTT. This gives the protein CASSPDRGLTHNQPQHF.

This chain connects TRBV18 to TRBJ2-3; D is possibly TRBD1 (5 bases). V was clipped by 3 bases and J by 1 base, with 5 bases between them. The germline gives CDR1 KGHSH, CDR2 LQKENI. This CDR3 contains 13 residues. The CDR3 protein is CASSPTGTDTQYF. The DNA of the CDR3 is TGTGCCAGCTCACCGACAGGCACAGATACGCAGTATTTT. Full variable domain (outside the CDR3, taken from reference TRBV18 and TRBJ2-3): NAGVMQNPRHLVRRRGQEARLRCSPMKGHSHVYWYRQLPEEGLKFMVYLQKENIIDESGMPKERFSAEFPKEGPSILRIQQVVRGDSAAYFCASSPTGTDTQYFGPGTRLTVL.

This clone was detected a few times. The CDR3 here is CASSLGTGGWTSYEQYF. CDR3 bases: TGTGCCAGCAGCTTGGGGACAGGGGGCTGGACCTCCTACGAGCAGTACTTC. V and J are TRBV7-3 and TRBJ2-7; 12 positions agree with TRBD1. V lost 3 bases, J lost 0 bases, and 6 bases stayed unmatched. There are 17 residues in the CDR3. Germline V gives CDR1 SGHTA, CDR2 FQGTGA.